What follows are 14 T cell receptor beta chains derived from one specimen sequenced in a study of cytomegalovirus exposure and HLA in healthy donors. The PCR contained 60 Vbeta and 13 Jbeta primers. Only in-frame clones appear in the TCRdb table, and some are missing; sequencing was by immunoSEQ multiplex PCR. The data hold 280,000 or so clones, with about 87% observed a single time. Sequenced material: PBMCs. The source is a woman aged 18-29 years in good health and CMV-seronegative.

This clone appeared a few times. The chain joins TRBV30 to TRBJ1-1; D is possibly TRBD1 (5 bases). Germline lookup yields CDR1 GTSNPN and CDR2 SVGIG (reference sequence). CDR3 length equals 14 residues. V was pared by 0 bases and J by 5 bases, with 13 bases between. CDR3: CAWSVGTGGTEAFF. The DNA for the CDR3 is TGTGCCTGGAGTGTAGGCACAGGTGGAACTGAAGCTTTCTTT.

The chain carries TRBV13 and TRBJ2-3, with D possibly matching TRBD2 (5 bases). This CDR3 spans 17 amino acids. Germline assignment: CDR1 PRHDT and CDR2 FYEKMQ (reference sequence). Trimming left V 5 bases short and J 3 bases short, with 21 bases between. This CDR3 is CASSPPSAGRWTDTQYF. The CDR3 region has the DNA TGTGCCAGCAGCCCACCATCGGCGGGTCGGTGGACAGATACGCAGTATTTT.

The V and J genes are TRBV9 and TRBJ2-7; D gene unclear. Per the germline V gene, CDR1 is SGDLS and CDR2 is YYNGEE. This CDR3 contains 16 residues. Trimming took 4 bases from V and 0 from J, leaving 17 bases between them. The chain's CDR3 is CASSRGGELVSYEQYF. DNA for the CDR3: TGTGCCAGCAGCCGAGGTGGTGAACTTGTCTCCTACGAGCAGTACTTC.

Here the CDR3 reads CASSYSKGTGKDGYTF. As DNA, the CDR3 is TGTGCCAGCAGTTACTCGAAAGGGACAGGGAAGGATGGCTACACCTTC. The chain combines TRBV6-5 with TRBJ1-2; 9 positions match TRBD1. Germline lookup yields CDR1 MNHEY and CDR2 SVGAGI. V was clipped by 0 bases and J by 6 bases; unmatched bases: 8. This CDR3 has 16 residues.

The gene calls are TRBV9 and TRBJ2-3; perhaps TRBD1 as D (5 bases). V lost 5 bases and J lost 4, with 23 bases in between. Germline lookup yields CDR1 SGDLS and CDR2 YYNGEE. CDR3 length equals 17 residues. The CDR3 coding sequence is TGTGCCAGCAGTCCCAGGGTTTCCCCCTCACGAGCAGATACGCAGTATTTT. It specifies CASSPRVSPSRADTQYF.

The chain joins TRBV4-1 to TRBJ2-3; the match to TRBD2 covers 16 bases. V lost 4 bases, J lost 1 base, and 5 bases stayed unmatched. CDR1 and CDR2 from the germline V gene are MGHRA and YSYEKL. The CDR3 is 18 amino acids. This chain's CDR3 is CASSLGLAGGSRTDTQYF. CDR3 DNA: TGCGCCAGCAGCCTGGGACTAGCGGGGGGGTCCCGCACAGATACGCAGTATTTT.

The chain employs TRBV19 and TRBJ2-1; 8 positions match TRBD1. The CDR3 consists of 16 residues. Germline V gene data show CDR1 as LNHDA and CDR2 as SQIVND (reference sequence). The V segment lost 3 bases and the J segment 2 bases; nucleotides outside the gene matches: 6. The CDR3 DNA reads TGTGCCAGTAGTATTCGTTCAGGGGGCCCCTACAATGAGCAGTTCTTC. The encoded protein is CASSIRSGGPYNEQFF.

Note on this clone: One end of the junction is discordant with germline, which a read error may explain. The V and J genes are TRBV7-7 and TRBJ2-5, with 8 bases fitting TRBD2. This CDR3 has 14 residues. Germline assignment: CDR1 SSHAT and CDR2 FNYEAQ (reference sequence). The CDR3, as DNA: TGTGCTAGCAGCCGGGGGGGGTACCAAGAGACCCAGTACTTC. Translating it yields CASSRGGYQETQYF.

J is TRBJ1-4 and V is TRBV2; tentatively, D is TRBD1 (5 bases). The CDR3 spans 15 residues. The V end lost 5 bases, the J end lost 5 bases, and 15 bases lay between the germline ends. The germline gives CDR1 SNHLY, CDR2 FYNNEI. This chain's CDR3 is CASSTQDSPNEKLFF. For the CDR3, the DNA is TGTGCCAGCAGTACACAGGATTCGCCGAATGAAAAACTGTTTTTT.

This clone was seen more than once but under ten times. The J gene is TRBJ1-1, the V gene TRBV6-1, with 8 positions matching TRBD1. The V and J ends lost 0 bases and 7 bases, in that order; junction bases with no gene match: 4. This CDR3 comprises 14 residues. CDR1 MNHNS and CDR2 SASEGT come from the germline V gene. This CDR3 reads CASSEATGVGEAFF. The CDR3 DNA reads TGTGCCAGCAGTGAAGCGACAGGGGTGGGTGAAGCTTTCTTT.

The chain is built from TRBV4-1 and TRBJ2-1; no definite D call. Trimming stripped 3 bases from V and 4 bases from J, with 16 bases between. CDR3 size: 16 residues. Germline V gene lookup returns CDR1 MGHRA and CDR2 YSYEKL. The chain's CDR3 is CASSHLDMMVYNEQFF. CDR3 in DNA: TGCGCCAGCAGCCACCTCGACATGATGGTTTACAATGAGCAGTTCTTC.

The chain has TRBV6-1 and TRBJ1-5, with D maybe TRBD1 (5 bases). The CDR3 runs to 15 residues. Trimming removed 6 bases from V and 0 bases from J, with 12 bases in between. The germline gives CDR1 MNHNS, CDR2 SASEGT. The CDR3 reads CASREGLYSNQPQHF. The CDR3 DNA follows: TGTGCCAGCAGAGAGGGACTTTATAGCAATCAGCCCCAGCATTTT.

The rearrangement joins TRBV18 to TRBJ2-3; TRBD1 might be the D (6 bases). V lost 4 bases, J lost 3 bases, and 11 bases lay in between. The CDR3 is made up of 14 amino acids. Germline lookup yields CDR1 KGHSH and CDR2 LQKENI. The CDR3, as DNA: TGTGCCAGCTCACACAGGGAGAGGACAGATACGCAGTATTTT. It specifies CASSHRERTDTQYF. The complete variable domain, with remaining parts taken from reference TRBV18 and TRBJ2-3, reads NAGVMQNPRHLVRRRGQEARLRCSPMKGHSHVYWYRQLPEEGLKFMVYLQKENIIDESGMPKERFSAEFPKEGPSILRIQQVVRGDSAAYFCASSHRERTDTQYFGPGTRLTVL.

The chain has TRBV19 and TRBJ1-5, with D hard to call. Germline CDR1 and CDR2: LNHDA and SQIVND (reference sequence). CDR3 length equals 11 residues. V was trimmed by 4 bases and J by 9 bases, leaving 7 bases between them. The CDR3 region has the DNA TGTGCCAGTAGTAATGGGAGGCCCCAGCATTTT. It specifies CASSNGRPQHF.